These 9 T cell receptor beta chains share one sample of origin, sequenced in a study of blood T cell repertoires in COVID-19. Here immunoSEQ multiplex PCR was the method, and the copy in TCRdb shows in-frame clones only, minus some. The sample has about 160,000 clones, 80% to 90% seen once; the top ten hold around 7.9%. Sequencing was performed on PBMCs or T cells enriched from blood (not recorded which). The receptors were sampled from a man aged 50-60 years who had recovered from COVID-19.

This chain connects TRBV30 to TRBJ1-3, with D possibly TRBD1 on 6 matching bases. Per germline, CDR1 GTSNPN and CDR2 SVGIG (reference sequence). V was trimmed by 2 bases and J by 1 base, leaving 9 bases between them. The CDR3 covers 14 residues. In nucleotides, the CDR3 is TGTGCCTGGAGTCAGGGGATATCTGGAAACACCATATATTTT. It specifies CAWSQGISGNTIYF.

This clone has more than one count but fewer than ten. The gene calls are TRBV5-1 and TRBJ1-5, with TRBD1 identical over 7 bases. CDR1 and CDR2 from the germline V gene are SGHRS and YFSETQ. Trimming at V came to 1 base and at J to 6 bases, leaving 7 bases not matched to a gene. This CDR3 region has 15 residues. Here the CDR3 DNA reads TGCGCCAGCAGCTTGACATCAGGGGGTGGTCAGCCCCAGCATTTT. Its translation is CASSLTSGGGQPQHF.

J is TRBJ1-3 and V is TRBV6-2 or TRBV6-3; TRBD1 matches 10 bases. CDR3 length: 14 amino acids. V was pared by 5 bases and J by 4 bases, with 2 bases of the junction left unmatched. CDR1 MNHEY and CDR2 SVGEGT come from the germline V gene. This CDR3 is CASSGQGEGNTIYF. CDR3 nucleotides: TGTGCCAGCAGTGGACAGGGGGAAGGAAACACCATATATTTT.

The gene calls are TRBV9 and TRBJ1-1; 7 nucleotides match TRBD1. V lost 2 bases, J lost 5 bases, and 9 bases stayed unmatched. Per germline, CDR1 SGDLS and CDR2 YYNGEE. The CDR3 loop spans 15 amino acids. This CDR3 is CASSVGTEERTEAFF. The CDR3 coding sequence is TGTGCCAGCAGCGTCGGGACAGAAGAAAGGACTGAAGCTTTCTTT.

This rearrangement joins TRBV5-1 to TRBJ2-1; 7 bases match TRBD2. V gave up 4 bases and J gave up 8 bases; unmatched junction bases: 12. The CDR3 spans 15 residues. Germline-derived CDR1 and CDR2 are SGHRS and YFSETQ. The CDR3 here is CASSRSGSRLDEQFF. For the CDR3, the DNA is TGCGCCAGCAGCCGTAGCGGGTCACGATTGGATGAGCAGTTCTTC.

The chain links TRBV30 to TRBJ2-1; D might be TRBD1 (5 bases). The V end lost 4 bases, the J end lost 7 bases, and 11 bases lay between the germline ends. The CDR3 loop spans 12 amino acids. The V gene's germline CDR1 is GTSNPN and CDR2 SVGIG (reference sequence). CDR3 in amino acids: CAWTGNTNEQFF. The CDR3 DNA is TGTGCCTGGACAGGGAATACGAATGAGCAGTTCTTC.

The chain combines TRBV7-2 with TRBJ2-7; D ambiguous. This CDR3 has 13 residues. Trimming stripped 4 bases from V and 1 base from J, with 8 bases between. The germline gives CDR1 SGHTA, CDR2 FQGNSA. CDR3 bases: TGTGCCAGCAGCTACGCAGGATCCTACGAGCAGTACTTC. Residues: CASSYAGSYEQYF.

This chain links TRBV6-5 with TRBJ1-2; D is uncertain. V shed 0 bases and J shed 8 bases, with 13 bases lying between them. Germline values: CDR1 MNHEY, CDR2 SVGAGI. This CDR3 is 14 amino acids long. Here the CDR3 DNA reads TGTGCCAGCAGTTACTCGGCACAGCTTGGGGGCTACACCTTC. This sequence encodes CASSYSAQLGGYTF.

The chain is built from TRBV18 and TRBJ2-2; TRBD2 agrees at 9 bases. CDR1 and CDR2 (germline): KGHSH, LQKENI. The CDR3 has 16 residues. J was trimmed by 5 bases and V by 8 bases; bases with no gene match: 12. In DNA, the CDR3 is TGTGCCAGCAAAAAACCCGGGACTAGCCTTACCGGGGAGCTGTTTTTT. This gives the protein CASKKPGTSLTGELFF.